The rows below give T cell receptor beta chains drawn from one sample of a study of T cell changes during pregnancy in multiple sclerosis. The data were produced by immunoSEQ multiplex PCR, yet TCRdb's version contains in-frame clones alone and is incomplete. The sample records roughly 110,000 clones, about 93% being singletons. Sequenced here: peripheral blood, sampled in the third trimester of pregnancy. The receptors shown here come from a female donor with multiple sclerosis, enrolled in a pregnancy study. Both conserved end residues are part of each CDR3.

v_gene: TRBV7-9; CDR3aa: CASSWTGKTSGNTIYF
v_gene: TRBV29-1; CDR3aa: CSARQGSTDTEAFF
v_gene: TRBV5-4; CDR3aa: CASSSGQGLSGANVLTF
v_gene: TRBV6-1; CDR3aa: CASSEGGGANVLTF
v_gene: TRBV6-5; CDR3aa: CAPGTEAFF
v_gene: TRBV28; CDR3aa: CASSMTGYNEQFF
v_gene: TRBV28; CDR3aa: CASRERTGFNQPQHF
v_gene: TRBV6-6; CDR3aa: CASSSPDRGKPYGYTF
v_gene: TRBV19; CDR3aa: CASRGTGSYEQYF
v_gene: TRBV7-2; CDR3aa: CASSRGGSYSNQPQHF
v_gene: TRBV6-5; CDR3aa: CASSRDREDTDTQYF
v_gene: TRBV6-6; CDR3aa: CASMGTETYNEQFF
v_gene: TRBV15; CDR3aa: CATSRVRDNEQFF
v_gene: TRBV30; CDR3aa: CAWSQTGVNQPQHF
v_gene: TRBV2; CDR3aa: CASRGGTDRNQPQHF
v_gene: TRBV9; CDR3aa: CASSISGGAPDTQYF
v_gene: TRBV19; CDR3aa: CATRQGNQPQHF
v_gene: TRBV29-1; CDR3aa: CSVEIAGSYEQYF
v_gene: TRBV5-4; CDR3aa: CASSLEGTGFYEQYF
v_gene: TRBV7-3; CDR3aa: CASSSGAGANVLTF
v_gene: TRBV15; CDR3aa: CATSRDLEGYEQYF
v_gene: TRBV5-1; CDR3aa: CARYGTSGRLTDTQYF
v_gene: TRBV15; CDR3aa: CATSRATSTGANVLTF
v_gene: TRBV5-1; CDR3aa: CASSPGPATYEQYF
v_gene: TRBV28; CDR3aa: CASSPPGGARTDTQYF
v_gene: TRBV7-9; CDR3aa: CASSFEGGTDTQYF
v_gene: TRBV5-4; CDR3aa: CASSLEGSGDHEQFF
v_gene: TRBV5-5; CDR3aa: CASSGTGDGNEKLFF
v_gene: TRBV5-1; CDR3aa: CASSFGEVNTEAFF
v_gene: TRBV7-9; CDR3aa: CASSLVPGQYEQYF
v_gene: TRBV7-3; CDR3aa: CASSSGLWGTGELFF
v_gene: TRBV27; CDR3aa: CASSWDRRTGELFF
v_gene: TRBV7-2; CDR3aa: CASSLAPSMGEQYF
v_gene: TRBV6-5; CDR3aa: CASSQGGLYGYTF
v_gene: TRBV5-1; CDR3aa: CASSTGLAGGHTGELFF
v_gene: TRBV7-9; CDR3aa: CASSWQGATEAFF
v_gene: TRBV5-1; CDR3aa: CASSFSKAGGTGELFF